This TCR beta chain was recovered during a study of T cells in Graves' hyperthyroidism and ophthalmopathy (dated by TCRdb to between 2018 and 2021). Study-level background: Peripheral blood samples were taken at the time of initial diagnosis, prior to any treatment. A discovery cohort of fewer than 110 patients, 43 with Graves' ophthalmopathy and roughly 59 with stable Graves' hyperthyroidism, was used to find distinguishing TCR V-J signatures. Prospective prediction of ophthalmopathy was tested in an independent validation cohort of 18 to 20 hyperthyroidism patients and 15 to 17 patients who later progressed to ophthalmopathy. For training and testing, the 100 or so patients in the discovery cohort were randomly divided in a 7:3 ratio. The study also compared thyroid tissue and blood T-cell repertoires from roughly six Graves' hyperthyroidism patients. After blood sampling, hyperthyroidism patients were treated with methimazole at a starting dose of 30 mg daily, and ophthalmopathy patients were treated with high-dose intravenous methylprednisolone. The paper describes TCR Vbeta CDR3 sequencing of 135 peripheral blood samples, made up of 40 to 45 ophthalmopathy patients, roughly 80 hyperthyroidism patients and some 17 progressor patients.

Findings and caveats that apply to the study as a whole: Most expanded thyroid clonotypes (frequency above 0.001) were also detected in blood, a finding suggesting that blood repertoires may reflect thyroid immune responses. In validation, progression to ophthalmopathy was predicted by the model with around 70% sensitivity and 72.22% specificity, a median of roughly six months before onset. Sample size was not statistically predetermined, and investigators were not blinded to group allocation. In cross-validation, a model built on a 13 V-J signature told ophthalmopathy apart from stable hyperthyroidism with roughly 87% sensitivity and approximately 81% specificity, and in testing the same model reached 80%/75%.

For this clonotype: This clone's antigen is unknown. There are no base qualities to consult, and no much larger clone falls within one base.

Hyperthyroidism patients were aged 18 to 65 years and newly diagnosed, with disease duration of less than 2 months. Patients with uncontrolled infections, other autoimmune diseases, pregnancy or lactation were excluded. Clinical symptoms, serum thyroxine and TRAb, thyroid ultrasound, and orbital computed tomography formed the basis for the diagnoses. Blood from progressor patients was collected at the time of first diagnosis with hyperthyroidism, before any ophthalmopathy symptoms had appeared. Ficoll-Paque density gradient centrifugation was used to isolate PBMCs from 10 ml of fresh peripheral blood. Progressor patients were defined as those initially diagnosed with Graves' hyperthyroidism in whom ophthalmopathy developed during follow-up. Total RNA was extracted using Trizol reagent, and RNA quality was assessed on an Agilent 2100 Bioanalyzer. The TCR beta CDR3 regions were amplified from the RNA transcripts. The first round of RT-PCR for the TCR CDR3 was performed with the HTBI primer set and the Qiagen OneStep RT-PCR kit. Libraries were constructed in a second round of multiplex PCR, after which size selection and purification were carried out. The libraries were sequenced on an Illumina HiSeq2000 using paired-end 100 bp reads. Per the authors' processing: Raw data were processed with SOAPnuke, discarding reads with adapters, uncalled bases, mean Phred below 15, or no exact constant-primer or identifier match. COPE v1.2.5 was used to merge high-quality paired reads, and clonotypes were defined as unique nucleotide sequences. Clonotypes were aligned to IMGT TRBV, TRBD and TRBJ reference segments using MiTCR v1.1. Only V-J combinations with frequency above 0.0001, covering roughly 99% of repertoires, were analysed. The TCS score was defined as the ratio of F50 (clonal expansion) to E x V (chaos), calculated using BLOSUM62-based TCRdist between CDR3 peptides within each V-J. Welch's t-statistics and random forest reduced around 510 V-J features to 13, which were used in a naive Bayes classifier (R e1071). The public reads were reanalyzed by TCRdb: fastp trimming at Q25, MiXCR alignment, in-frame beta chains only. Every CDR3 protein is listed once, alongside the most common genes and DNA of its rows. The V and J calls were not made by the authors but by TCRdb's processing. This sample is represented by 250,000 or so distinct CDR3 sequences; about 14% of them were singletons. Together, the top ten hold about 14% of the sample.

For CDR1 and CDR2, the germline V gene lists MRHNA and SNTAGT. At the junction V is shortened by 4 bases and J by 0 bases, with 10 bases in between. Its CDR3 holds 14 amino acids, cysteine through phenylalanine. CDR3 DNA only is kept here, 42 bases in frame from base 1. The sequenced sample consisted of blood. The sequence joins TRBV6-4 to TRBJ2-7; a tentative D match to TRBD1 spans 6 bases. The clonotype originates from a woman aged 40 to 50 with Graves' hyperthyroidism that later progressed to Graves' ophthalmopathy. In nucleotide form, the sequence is TGTGCCAGCAGTGTCCAACAGGGCTCCTACGAGCAGTACTTC. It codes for CASSVQQGSYEQYF.